The present TCR beta chain was sequenced within a study of cytomegalovirus exposure and HLA in healthy donors. As regards this clone: Its antigen is undetermined.

The study, taken as a whole, reports: It was about 180 TCR beta chains that were listed as cytomegalovirus-associated.

Clones were read by immunoSEQ multiplex PCR, and TCRdb kept only the in-frame ones, dropping some. The repertoire holds about 130,000 clones, with approximately 92% as singletons. Sequences were obtained from PBMCs. The clonotype originates from a woman between 18 and 29 years old in good health and CMV-seronegative.

The CDR3 spells CASSVGLAGPNEQFF. In DNA form, the CDR3 reads TGTGCCAGCAGCGTAGGACTAGCGGGGCCAAATGAGCAGTTCTTC. The chain has TRBV9 and TRBJ2-1, with 11 nucleotides matching TRBD2. This CDR3 contains 15 residues. Unmatched junction bases numbered 3, after V lost 0 bases and J lost 7 bases. The germline V gene encodes CDR1 SGDLS and CDR2 YYNGEE.